This TCR beta chain appears in the sequencing data of a study of breast tumors, draining lymph nodes, adjacent tissues. TCRdb itself ran the multiplex PCR reads through MiXCR, one entry per CDR3 protein. Of about 13,000 distinct CDR3 sequences detected, roughly 62% appear once; the ten largest clones hold around 47%. J was trimmed by 2 bases and V by 4 bases; bases with no gene match: 14. The length of the CDR3 is 18 residues. CDR1 and CDR2 from the germline V gene are SEHNR and FQNEAQ (reference sequence). This clonotype was detected many times. Its antigen remains unidentified. General observations from the study: Tumor and nontumor repertoires were significantly more similar in luminal-like than in basal-like breast cancer.

This chain connects TRBV7-9 to TRBJ2-3; 8 bases are a match to TRBD2. The specimen was tumor-adjacent breast tissue. This clonotype was obtained from a female donor with breast cancer. Some clones in this sample may be carry-over from other donors' samples. CDR3 protein: CASSSTNPLAGATDTQYF. The CDR3 region has the DNA TGTGCCAGCAGCTCCACAAACCCCCTAGCGGGCGCCACAGATACGCAGTATTTT.